This T cell receptor beta chain comes out of a study of control samples from healthy donors and cancer patients. Sequenced by immunoSEQ multiplex PCR; TCRdb stores in-frame clones only, minus some. This sample has about 15,000 clones, with around 87% found just once. Sequencing used PBMCs. The receptor was derived from a woman in her seventies with colorectal cancer.

The CDR3 loop reads CAWSVSGFNEKLFF. DNA of the CDR3: TGTGCCTGGAGTGTATCAGGCTTCAATGAAAAACTGTTTTTT. The chain joins TRBV30 to TRBJ1-4; D gene ambiguous. CDR3 length: 14 residues. V lost 0 bases and J lost 5, with 10 bases in between. Per germline, CDR1 GTSNPN and CDR2 SVGIG (reference sequence).